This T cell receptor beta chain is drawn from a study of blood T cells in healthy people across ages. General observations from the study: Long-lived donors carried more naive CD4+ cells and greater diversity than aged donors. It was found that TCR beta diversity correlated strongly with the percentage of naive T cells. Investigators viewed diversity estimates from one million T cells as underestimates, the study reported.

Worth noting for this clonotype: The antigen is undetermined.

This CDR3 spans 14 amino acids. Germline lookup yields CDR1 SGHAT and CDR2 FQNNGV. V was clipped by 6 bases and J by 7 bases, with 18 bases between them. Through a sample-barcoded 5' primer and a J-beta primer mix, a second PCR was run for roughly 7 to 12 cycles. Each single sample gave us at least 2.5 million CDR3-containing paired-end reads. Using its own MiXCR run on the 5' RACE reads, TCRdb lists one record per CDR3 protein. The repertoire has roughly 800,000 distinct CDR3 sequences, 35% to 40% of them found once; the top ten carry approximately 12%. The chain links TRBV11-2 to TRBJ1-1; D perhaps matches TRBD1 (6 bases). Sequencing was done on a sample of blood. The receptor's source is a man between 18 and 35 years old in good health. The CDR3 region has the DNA TGTGCCAGCAGTGGACGACAGGAGCTAAATGAAGCTTTCTTT. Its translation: CASSGRQELNEAFF.